This T cell receptor beta chain was profiled in a study of blood T cell repertoires in COVID-19. Study summary: PBMCs, B-cell-depleted T cells, or T cells provided the cDNA or gDNA that made up the material.

Per the original data handling: For nucleated cells, counts were estimated from reference gene primer amplification. Assay: immunoSEQ multiplex PCR; the TCRdb copy retains only in-frame clones and omits some. That table supplies the V and J calls and clone size; D and trimming were determined from the DNA. The sample includes 190,000 or so clones, about nine tenths of them seen just once. The trim removed 0 bases at V and 0 bases at J, leaving 4 bases unmatched. CDR3 length equals 17 residues. Germline lookup yields CDR1 MDHEN and CDR2 SYDVKM. The TCR originated in an older woman with acute or convalescent COVID-19. The V and J genes are TRBV28 and TRBJ1-5; 8 bases are shared with TRBD1. Sequencing was carried out using peripheral blood. CDR3: CASSLWDRAYSNQPQHF. The CDR3 bases are TGTGCCAGCAGTTTATGGGACAGGGCCTATAGCAATCAGCCCCAGCATTTT.